The 4 T cell receptor beta chains given below trace back to one sample, sequenced in a study of regulatory T cells in long-lasting Graves disease. Described time point: newly diagnosed GD, antithyroid drugs for less than 3 months. Preparation of the TCR library used RNA extracted from PBMCs. Building the TCR beta libraries relied on iRepertoire HTBI primers, and CDR3 regions underwent Arm-PCR. Using its own MiXCR run on the multiplex PCR reads, TCRdb lists one record per CDR3 protein. This table has hundreds of thousands of distinct CDR3 sequences, 18% appearing once. This material consisted of peripheral blood mononuclear cells (PBMCs), taken at new diagnosis, from a patient treated with antithyroid drugs. These receptors were taken from a female donor with Graves disease.

The chain combines TRBV14 with TRBJ2-7; 7 nucleotides line up with TRBD1. V shed 6 bases and J 5 bases; nucleotides not matched to a gene: 7. In germline, CDR1 is SGHDN, CDR2 FVKESK. This CDR3 contains 13 residues. The CDR3 here is CASRLAGGNEQYF. In DNA, the CDR3 is TGTGCCAGCAGGTTGGCAGGGGGTAACGAGCAGTACTTC.

As regards this clonotype: The junction differs from germline at one of its ends, possibly a read error. This sequence joins TRBV5-6 and TRBJ2-2; perhaps TRBD2 as D (5 bases). This CDR3 has 13 residues. Per germline, CDR1 SGHDT and CDR2 YYEEEE. The CDR3 DNA sequence: TGTGCCAGCAGCTTGTGGACCTCCGGGGAGCTGGTTTTT. Protein: CASSLWTSGELVF.

In the case of this clonotype: Because it lacks the conserved phenylalanine or tryptophan at the end, this CDR3 is likely a read error. It is unclear where the CDR3 begins or ends on the DNA, so no DNA is shown, and the CDR3 is as TCRdb lists it. This chain's CDR3 is CASSLDRGPKYIL. This chain links TRBV11-3 with TRBJ1-2. The CDR3 contains 13 residues when both ends are counted. Germline values: CDR1 SGHNT, CDR2 YENEEA.

This clonotype was counted at least ten times. The rearrangement links TRBV12-3 or TRBV12-4 to TRBJ2-7; no definite D call. Trimming removed 5 bases from V and 1 base from J, with 18 bases in between. CDR3 length equals 16 residues. Here the CDR3 reads CASSPPGAQPSYEQYF. CDR3 coding DNA: TGTGCCAGCAGTCCCCCAGGAGCCCAACCTTCCTACGAGCAGTACTTC.